Following are 27 T cell receptor beta chains from one sample sequenced in a study of T cell responses to AZD1222 COVID-19 vaccine. Clones were read by immunoSEQ multiplex PCR, and TCRdb kept only the in-frame ones, dropping some. The table has nearly 90,000 clones, over 75% seen once. The material was peripheral blood, obtained on day 0 of AZD1222 vaccination. All receptors come from an adult in good health.

The genes are TRBV7-2 and TRBJ1-1; D possibly corresponds to TRBD1 (5 bases). The CDR3 is 12 amino acids. Germline values: CDR1 SGHTA, CDR2 FQGNSA. V was cut by 2 bases and J by 8 bases, with 9 bases left in between. The CDR3 sequence is CASSLTRTEAFF. CDR3 DNA sequence: TGTGCCAGCAGCTTAACCCGGACAGAAGCTTTCTTT.

The chain combines TRBV27 with TRBJ1-3; 7 bases align to TRBD1. Germline-derived CDR1 and CDR2 are MNHEY and SMNVEV (reference sequence). The V and J ends lost 5 bases and 2 bases, in that order; junction bases with no gene match: 9. The CDR3 has 16 residues. In DNA, the CDR3 is TGTGCCAGCAGTCCAGACAGGGTTCGCGCTGGAAACACCATATATTTT. This codes for CASSPDRVRAGNTIYF.

This clone is medium-sized in the sample. The chain is built from TRBV4-3 and TRBJ1-4; 7 nucleotides align to TRBD1. V shed 1 base, J shed 8 bases, and the junction held 7 bases outside the gene matches. CDR3 length: 15 residues. CDR1 and CDR2 (germline): LGHNA, YSLEER. The CDR3 sequence is CASSQVGSGGEKLFF. CDR3 nucleotide sequence: TGCGCCAGCAGCCAAGTTGGGTCAGGGGGGGAAAAACTGTTTTTT.

This chain joins TRBV7-5 and TRBJ2-7. TRBV7-5 counts as a pseudogene. This CDR3 comprises 12 residues. CDR3 DNA: TGTGTCAGAAGCTTATGGGACCCGGAGCAGTACTTC. It specifies CVRSLWDPEQYF.

The chain combines TRBV5-4 with TRBJ2-1; D unclear. Trimming stripped 4 bases from V and 1 base from J, with 15 bases between. Germline assignment: CDR1 SGHNT and CDR2 YYREEE (reference sequence). The CDR3 covers 16 residues. The DNA for the CDR3 is TGTGCCAGCAGCGAATATGGAGACCCGTCCTACAATGAGCAGTTCTTC. The encoded protein is CASSEYGDPSYNEQFF.

The chain is built from TRBV9 and TRBJ1-4; D remains unclear. The CDR3 is 13 amino acids. Germline lookup yields CDR1 SGDLS and CDR2 YYNGEE. V gave up 0 bases and J gave up 11 bases, with 11 bases separating them. Here the CDR3 DNA reads TGTGCCAGCAGCGTAGATGCGGTGGATAAACTGTTTTTT. It yields the protein CASSVDAVDKLFF.

The chain is built from TRBV19 and TRBJ1-5, with 8 bases that match TRBD1. Germline-derived CDR1 and CDR2 are LNHDA and SQIVND (reference sequence). V dropped 3 bases and J dropped 0; count of bases not matched to a gene: 4. The CDR3 extends over 16 amino acids. The CDR3 DNA reads as TGTGCCAGTAGTATTACAGGGGGGTATAGCAATCAGCCCCAGCATTTT. Protein sequence: CASSITGGYSNQPQHF. Based on the CDR3 plus reference TRBV19 and TRBJ1-5, the full variable domain is DGGITQSPKYLFRKEGQNVTLSCEQNLNHDAMYWYRQDPGQGLRLIYYSQIVNDFQKGDIAEGYSVSREKKESFPLTVTSAQKNPTAFYLCASSITGGYSNQPQHFGDGTRLSIL.

The rearrangement uses TRBV5-4 and TRBJ2-3; 8 bases agree with TRBD2. In germline, CDR1 is SGHNT, CDR2 YYREEE (reference sequence). J lost 8 bases, V lost 4 bases, and 18 bases had no gene match. The CDR3 sequence is 17 residues long. CDR3 sequence reads: CASSRGGTLDSMVTQYF. The CDR3 coding sequence is TGTGCCAGCAGCCGGGGGGGGACACTTGATTCGATGGTTACGCAGTATTTT.

The rearrangement joins TRBV15 to TRBJ2-1; possible D gene TRBD2, 7 bases. Per the germline V gene, CDR1 is LNHNV and CDR2 is YYDKDF (reference sequence). This CDR3 region has 16 residues. V was clipped by 5 bases and J by 1 base, with 15 bases between them. CDR3 nucleotide sequence: TGTGCCACCAGCCACAGGGACGGGAGGTCCTACAATGAGCAGTTCTTC. Amino acids: CATSHRDGRSYNEQFF.

The V and J genes are TRBV3-1 (or the pseudogene TRBV3-2) and TRBJ1-1; D not resolved. There are 14 residues in the CDR3. The germline CDR1 and CDR2 sequences are LGHDT and YNNKEL (reference sequence). Trimming took off 1 base at V and 7 bases at J, with 13 bases between the two ends. CDR3 loop: CASSQVLTVGEAFF. CDR3 in DNA: TGTGCCAGCAGCCAAGTCCTAACAGTTGGTGAAGCTTTCTTT.

The chain couples TRBV28 to TRBJ2-7; TRBD2 aligns across 11 bases. CDR1 is MDHEN, CDR2 SYDVKM, per germline. J gave up 2 bases and V 4 bases, and 4 bases lay outside the gene matches. The CDR3 consists of 15 residues. CDR3 nucleotides: TGTGCCAGCAGTTCGCTAGCGGGAGGCCCCTACGAGCAGTACTTC. It encodes CASSSLAGGPYEQYF. Filled out from reference TRBV28 and TRBJ2-7, the complete variable domain reads DVKVTQSSRYLVKRTGEKVFLECVQDMDHENMFWYRQDPGLGLRLIYFSYDVKMKEKGDIPEGYSVSREKKERFSLILESASTNQTSMYLCASSSLAGGPYEQYFGPGTRLTVT.

The V and J genes are TRBV2 and TRBJ1-2; TRBD1 aligns across 7 bases. Looked up from germline, CDR1 is SNHLY and CDR2 is FYNNEI. V was clipped by 7 bases and J by 4 bases; unmatched bases: 12. CDR3 size: 15 residues. CDR3 DNA: TGTGCCAGCATGGGGGACGGGACAGCATTCTATGGCTACACCTTC. It encodes CASMGDGTAFYGYTF.

This clone came up a few times. Other DNA sequences in this specimen translate into the identical CDR3. The chain combines TRBV13 with TRBJ1-4; TRBD1 matches 8 bases. Germline V CDR1 and CDR2: PRHDT, FYEKMQ (reference sequence). This CDR3 is 14 amino acids long. With V trimmed by 3 bases and J by 8 bases, 5 bases remained unmatched. The CDR3 sequence is CASSLGTGGEKLFF. CDR3 DNA: TGTGCCAGCAGCTTGGGGACAGGCGGGGAAAAACTGTTTTTT.

The chain couples TRBV18 to TRBJ1-4; the D is unclear. V lost 2 bases, J lost 7 bases, and 14 bases lay in between. CDR3 length equals 15 residues. CDR1 is KGHSH, CDR2 LQKENI, per germline. This chain's CDR3 is CASSPNTVKAEKLFF. The CDR3 DNA reads as TGTGCCAGCTCACCAAACACAGTAAAGGCTGAAAAACTGTTTTTT.

The chain uses TRBV11-3 and TRBJ2-1, with D possibly TRBD1 on 6 matching bases. The CDR3 consists of 14 residues. V lost 5 bases to trimming and J lost 4 bases, with 12 bases between them. In germline, CDR1 is SGHNT, CDR2 YENEEA. CDR3 nucleotides: TGTGCCAGCAGCCCAAGCGGACAGTACAATGAGCAGTTCTTC. Translated, it gives CASSPSGQYNEQFF.

The genes are TRBV1 and TRBJ1-5. TRBV1 is a listed pseudogene. The CDR3 contains 19 residues. The CDR3 loop is CTSSQEGPRQGRSNQPQHF. The CDR3 DNA is TGCACCAGCAGCCAAGAGGGGCCTCGGCAGGGACGGAGCAATCAGCCCCAGCATTTT.

V is TRBV5-1 and J is TRBJ2-5; 8 bases line up with TRBD2. The CDR3 is 15 amino acids. J was trimmed by 1 base and V by 4 bases; bases with no gene match: 6. In germline, CDR1 is SGHRS, CDR2 YFSETQ. CDR3 nucleotides: TGCGCCAGCAGCGCCACGGGAGGGCTCCAAGAGACCCAGTACTTC. This encodes CASSATGGLQETQYF.

The CDR3 region is CASSMTGGWSNQPQHF. The CDR3 bases are TGTGCCAGCAGCATGACAGGGGGCTGGAGCAATCAGCCCCAGCATTTT. The chain couples TRBV13 to TRBJ1-5; 10 nucleotides agree with TRBD1. This CDR3 contains 16 residues. After removal of 5 bases from V and 1 base from J, the junction contained 5 bases not matched to a gene. Germline assignment: CDR1 PRHDT and CDR2 FYEKMQ (reference sequence).

The chain recombines TRBV5-1 with TRBJ2-1; TRBD2 aligns across 11 bases. V shed 4 bases, J shed 3 bases, and the junction held 15 bases outside the gene matches. The CDR3 consists of 19 residues. CDR1 is SGHRS, CDR2 YFSETQ, per germline. The CDR3 DNA is TGCGCCAGCAGCCTTAGACAGGGTCTAGCGGGAGGTCTCTACAATGAGCAGTTCTTC. Translated, it gives CASSLRQGLAGGLYNEQFF.

V and J are TRBV4-2 and TRBJ2-1; possible D gene TRBD2, 6 bases. The CDR3 spans 15 residues. Trimming removed 0 bases at V and 10 bases at J, with 16 bases between. Germline lookup yields CDR1 LGHNA and CDR2 YNFKEQ. The CDR3: CASSQDVLAAREQFF. DNA for the CDR3: TGTGCCAGCAGCCAAGATGTACTAGCAGCCCGGGAGCAGTTCTTC.

The chain combines TRBV7-7 with TRBJ2-5, with TRBD1 matching 11 bases. The CDR3 contains 15 residues. The germline V gene encodes CDR1 SSHAT and CDR2 FNYEAQ (reference sequence). Losses at the gene ends were 5 bases for V and 1 base for J; bases not matched to a gene: 3. The CDR3 DNA follows: TGTGCCAGCAGCCCCGGGACAGGGGGCCAAGAGACCCAGTACTTC. Residues: CASSPGTGGQETQYF.

In regard to this clone: This CDR3 is also generated by other DNA sequences in the sample. The chain is built from TRBV28 and TRBJ1-5, with D maybe TRBD1 (5 bases). From germline, CDR1 is MDHEN and CDR2 SYDVKM. Trimming took 2 bases from V and 5 from J, leaving 7 bases between them. This CDR3 has 13 residues. For the CDR3, the DNA is TGTGCCAGCAGTTTACCGGGGGATCAGCCCCAGCATTTT. This translates into CASSLPGDQPQHF.

This clone was detected only a few times. This chain uses TRBV5-6 with TRBJ2-7; D is unclear. This CDR3 contains 13 residues. The germline V gene has CDR1 SGHDT and CDR2 YYEEEE. V lost 2 bases and J 0 bases, leaving 6 bases between the germline ends. CDR3 DNA: TGTGCCAGCAGCTTCAGGAGCTCCTACGAGCAGTACTTC. Amino acids: CASSFRSSYEQYF.

The rearrangement links TRBV16 to TRBJ2-7; a possible D gene is TRBD2 (5 bases). V was cut by 1 base and J by 7 bases, with 20 bases left in between. Germline values: CDR1 KGHSY, CDR2 FQNENV. The CDR3 is 16 amino acids. CDR3 protein: CASSQLSLRTGVEQYF. CDR3 DNA: TGTGCCAGCAGCCAATTGTCGTTACGCACCGGGGTGGAGCAGTACTTC.

This clone came up many times. The chain is built from TRBV27 and TRBJ2-2, with D perhaps given as TRBD1 or TRBD2 (5 bases each). The CDR3 sequence is 16 residues long. Per the germline V gene, CDR1 is MNHEY and CDR2 is SMNVEV (reference sequence). Trimming cost V 5 bases and J 2 bases, with 15 bases left between them. The CDR3 region has the DNA TGTGCCAGCAGTCCCCTCGGGACCCTAAACACCGGGGAGCTGTTTTTT. It translates to CASSPLGTLNTGELFF.

This sequence joins TRBV28 and TRBJ1-4, with a possible D match to TRBD1 (5 bases). The V end lost 10 bases, the J end lost 8 bases, and 14 bases lay between the germline ends. There are 12 residues in the CDR3. Looked up from germline, CDR1 is MDHEN and CDR2 is SYDVKM. In DNA form, the CDR3 reads TGTGCCATCTCGGACACAAAAGAAAAACTGTTTTTT. Its translation: CAISDTKEKLFF.

The chain is built from TRBV2 and TRBJ2-3; TRBD1 might be the D (7 bases). The V gene's germline CDR1 is SNHLY and CDR2 FYNNEI. CDR3 size: 14 residues. The V end lost 7 bases, the J end lost 4 bases, and 15 bases lay between the germline ends. CDR3 DNA: TGTGCCAGCAAAACCCGGAGGGGGCCAGATACGCAGTATTTT. It codes for CASKTRRGPDTQYF.